Presented here are 17 T cell receptor beta chains from one specimen sequenced in a study of blood T cell repertoires in COVID-19. Produced via immunoSEQ multiplex PCR; TCRdb's table is partial and in-frame only. The profile shows some 31,000 clones, 90% of them singletons. The specimen was peripheral blood. The source of these receptors is a human donor in a cohort sampled during active COVID-19.

This chain connects TRBV27 to TRBJ2-1, with a weak D call TRBD1 (6 bases). The CDR3 runs 15 residues. Trimming pared 3 bases from V and 3 bases from J, leaving 12 bases between. CDR1 MNHEY and CDR2 SMNVEV come from the germline V gene (reference sequence). Here the CDR3 DNA reads TGTGCCAGCAGTTTCCAGGGGCCGATCTACAATGAGCAGTTCTTC. Protein: CASSFQGPIYNEQFF.

The V call is TRBV25-1, the J call TRBJ2-1; 16 bases are a match to TRBD2. V trimming: 10 bases; J trimming: 4 bases; junction bases outside the gene matches: 13. The CDR3 consists of 18 residues. Germline V gives CDR1 MGHDK, CDR2 SYGVNS. The CDR3 region has the DNA TGTGCCAACCTACCCGGGACTAGCGGGAGGGGGATTTACAATGAGCAGTTCTTC. Its protein is CANLPGTSGRGIYNEQFF.

This chain joins TRBV7-3 and TRBJ1-1; weak D call: TRBD1 (6 bases). Germline V gives CDR1 SGHTA, CDR2 FQGTGA. Deletions cut 3 bases from V and 4 bases from J, with 18 bases between. The CDR3 extends over 16 amino acids. The CDR3 DNA reads TGTGCCAGCAGCTTTGGCTATCAGGGGAAGGGCACTGAAGCTTTCTTT. It is translated as CASSFGYQGKGTEAFF.

The V and J genes are TRBV29-1 and TRBJ2-6; no clear D gene. The germline V and J ends were trimmed by 5 bases and 0 bases, with 11 bases remaining between them. CDR1 is SQVTM, CDR2 ANQGSEA, per germline. The CDR3 sequence is 15 residues long. CDR3 coding DNA: TGCAGCGTTCTAGTCGTAGACTCTGGGGCCAACGTCCTGACTTTC. Its protein product is CSVLVVDSGANVLTF.

The chain couples TRBV6-1 to TRBJ2-1; 12 nucleotides line up with TRBD2. V trimming: 0 bases; J trimming: 6 bases; junction bases outside the gene matches: 0. CDR1 and CDR2 (germline): MNHNS, SASEGT. This CDR3 has 15 residues. CDR3 protein: CASSEATSGSNEQFF. Written as DNA, the CDR3 is TGTGCCAGCAGTGAAGCGACTAGCGGGAGCAATGAGCAGTTCTTC.

The rearrangement uses TRBV15 and TRBJ2-5; D perhaps matches TRBD1 (5 bases). CDR1 is LNHNV and CDR2 is YYDKDF in the germline V gene (reference sequence). Trimming shortened V by 5 bases and J by 5 bases, and 18 bases separated the two germline ends. The CDR3 length is 15 residues. The chain's CDR3 is CATSGPTGAVETQYF. CDR3 nucleotide sequence: TGTGCCACCAGCGGCCCGACTGGGGCGGTCGAGACCCAGTACTTC.

This clone has just one count. This chain connects TRBV5-5 to TRBJ1-5, with 7 positions matching TRBD1. This CDR3 comprises 14 residues. Germline V gene lookup returns CDR1 SGHKS and CDR2 YYEKEE (reference sequence). V lost 4 bases to trimming and J lost 2 bases; unmatched junction nucleotides: 3. CDR3 region: CASSGTGGNQPQHF. CDR3 sequence (DNA): TGTGCCAGCAGCGGTACAGGGGGCAATCAGCCCCAGCATTTT.

The chain links TRBV20-1 to TRBJ2-1, with D unresolved. There are 11 residues in the CDR3. The V gene's germline CDR1 is DFQATT and CDR2 SNEGSKA (reference sequence). The V gene lost 6 bases and the J gene lost 4 bases, with 7 bases spanning the gap. CDR3 amino acids: CSARRYNEQFF. In nucleotides, the CDR3 is TGCAGTGCCAGACGGTACAATGAGCAGTTCTTC.

V gene TRBV7-6 combines with J gene TRBJ2-1; TRBD2 matches at 15 bases. CDR3 length equals 18 residues. The V and J ends lost 3 bases and 9 bases, in that order; junction bases with no gene match: 12. Germline V CDR1 and CDR2: SGHVS, FNYEAQ. The CDR3 coding sequence is TGTGCCAGCAGCTTCGGGACTAGCGGGAGGAGGCGGCAGGCTGAGCAGTTCTTC. Encoded protein: CASSFGTSGRRRQAEQFF.

The chain links TRBV4-2 to TRBJ2-2; D gene uncertain. The ends were cut back, 4 bases at V and 6 bases at J, with 9 bases in the middle. The germline V gene has CDR1 LGHNA and CDR2 YNFKEQ. The CDR3 consists of 13 residues. The CDR3 bases are TGTGCCAGCAGCCTAAGAGGCTCCGGGGAGCTGTTTTTT. Translating gives CASSLRGSGELFF.

V usage is TRBV7-3 and J usage is TRBJ2-7; 7 bases fit TRBD2. V shed 4 bases and J 5 bases; nucleotides not matched to a gene: 8. In germline, CDR1 is SGHTA, CDR2 FQGTGA. The CDR3 contains 14 residues. The CDR3 sequence: CASSSSGRADEQYF. The CDR3 nucleotides are TGTGCCAGCAGCTCCTCGGGGAGGGCCGACGAGCAGTACTTC.

This clone appeared a single time. The chain recombines TRBV4-3 with TRBJ2-1; 10 bases agree with TRBD2. The trim removed 0 bases at V and 8 bases at J, leaving 4 bases unmatched. CDR1 is LGHNA and CDR2 is YSLEER in the germline V gene. CDR3 length: 15 amino acids. The CDR3 nucleotides read TGCGCCAGCAGCCAAGACCTAGCGGGAGCCTATGAGCAGTTCTTC. Translated, it gives CASSQDLAGAYEQFF.

The V call is TRBV6-5, the J call TRBJ1-6; D might be TRBD1 (5 bases). There are 14 residues in the CDR3. CDR1 is MNHEY and CDR2 is SVGAGI in the germline V gene. Between the trimmed V and J ends, which lost 8 bases and 13 bases, there was a span of 21 bases. CDR3 loop: CASRAGRGTSPLHF. Here the CDR3 DNA reads TGTGCCAGCCGGGCGGGGCGTGGAACTTCCCCCCTCCACTTT.

The chain joins TRBV9 to TRBJ2-1, with TRBD2 matching 12 bases. The CDR3 covers 16 residues. In germline, CDR1 is SGDLS, CDR2 YYNGEE. J was trimmed by 8 bases and V by 3 bases; bases with no gene match: 9. The CDR3 region is CASSEKLAGGGDEQFF. DNA for the CDR3: TGTGCCAGCAGCGAGAAACTAGCGGGAGGAGGAGATGAGCAGTTCTTC.

The chain carries TRBV7-2 and TRBJ1-2; D might be TRBD1 (5 bases). The V end lost 7 bases, the J end lost 8 bases, and 14 bases lay between the germline ends. This CDR3 is 12 amino acids long. Germline V gene data show CDR1 as SGHTA and CDR2 as FQGNSA. The CDR3 nucleotides read TGTGCCAGCAATGTCAGGGTCGGGGGCTACACCTTC. This sequence encodes CASNVRVGGYTF.

J is TRBJ1-5 and V is TRBV6-5, with 8 positions matching TRBD1. The CDR3 contains 15 residues. J gave up 6 bases and V 5 bases, and 9 bases lay outside the gene matches. CDR1 is MNHEY, CDR2 SVGAGI, per germline. Here the CDR3 reads CASSPDRGTAQPQHF. The CDR3 DNA follows: TGTGCCAGCAGTCCAGACAGGGGAACTGCTCAGCCCCAGCATTTT.

The CDR3 here is CSASDRRKNTEAFF. The DNA for the CDR3 is TGCAGTGCTAGTGACCGGCGGAAGAACACTGAAGCTTTCTTT. The chain couples TRBV20-1 to TRBJ1-1; D is ambiguous. Trimming pared 3 bases from V and 1 base from J, leaving 12 bases between. The CDR3 is 14 amino acids. CDR1 is DFQATT and CDR2 is SNEGSKA in the germline V gene (reference sequence).